This entry is about one TCR beta chain. The data originate from a study of blood T cell repertoires in COVID-19. Study at large: Sites in the United States, Italy and Spain provided acute and convalescent COVID-19 samples. Nucleic acid was either cDNA or gDNA, and it came from T cells, B-cell-depleted T cells, or PBMCs.

Original handling: Amplified reference gene primers provided the basis for estimating nucleated cell counts. Method: immunoSEQ multiplex PCR; TCRdb's copy keeps in-frame clones and lacks some. V and J calls and clone size follow that table, whereas D and trimming were derived from the DNA. The sample contains approximately 120,000 clones, around 70% of which appear only once. Sequencing was carried out using peripheral blood. The receptor's source is a man between 60 and 75 years old with acute or convalescent COVID-19.

The CDR3 nucleotides read TGCGCCACCCAAACCGGGACTAGCGGCACAGATACGCAGTATTTT. Translating it yields CATQTGTSGTDTQYF. The chain combines TRBV10-2 with TRBJ2-3; TRBD2 matches 10 bases. The CDR3 runs 15 residues. J gave up 1 base and V 10 bases, and 8 bases lay outside the gene matches. Germline CDR1 reads WSHSY; CDR2 reads SAAADI.